One sample yielded the 28 T cell receptor beta chains listed below, sequenced in a study of cytomegalovirus exposure and HLA in healthy donors. PCR amplification relied on 60 Vbeta primers (plus 13 Jbeta primers). Libraries were prepared by immunoSEQ multiplex PCR; TCRdb keeps only in-frame clonotypes and omits some of them. The sample consists of approximately 100,000 clones, roughly 70% of them appearing once. Sample: PBMCs. The receptors originated from a male donor in good health and CMV-seronegative.

The J gene is TRBJ2-7, the V gene TRBV5-1; 14 positions match TRBD2. CDR1 is SGHRS and CDR2 is YFSETQ in the germline V gene. The CDR3 contains 18 residues. Germline trimming cut 1 base from V and 0 bases from J; bases unmatched to any gene: 6. The CDR3 loop is CASSLMGLAGVTSYEQYF. The CDR3 DNA is TGCGCCAGCAGCTTGATGGGACTAGCGGGAGTCACCTCCTACGAGCAGTACTTC. Supplemented by reference TRBV5-1 and TRBJ2-7, the full variable domain reads KAGVTQTPRYLIKTRGQQVTLSCSPISGHRSVSWYQQTPGQGLQFLFEYFSETQRNKGNFPGRFSGRQFSNSRSEMNVSTLELGDSALYLCASSLMGLAGVTSYEQYFGPGTRLTVT.

The V call is TRBV27, the J call TRBJ2-1, with D maybe TRBD1 (6 bases). Germline lookup yields CDR1 MNHEY and CDR2 SMNVEV (reference sequence). The V end lost 3 bases, the J end lost 0 bases, and 15 bases lay between the germline ends. The CDR3 contains 17 residues. The CDR3 loop is CASSFSNRAYSYNEQFF. Here the CDR3 DNA reads TGTGCCAGCAGTTTCTCGAACAGGGCGTACTCCTACAATGAGCAGTTCTTC.

The rearrangement uses TRBV27 and TRBJ2-7, with a tentative D call TRBD1 (5 bases). The CDR3 is made up of 14 amino acids. Germline CDR1 is MNHEY and CDR2 is SMNVEV (reference sequence). Trimming removed 1 base from V and 2 bases from J, with 9 bases in between. This CDR3 reads CASSLLGRAYEQYF. The DNA for the CDR3 is TGTGCCAGCAGTTTATTGGGCAGGGCCTACGAGCAGTACTTC.

V usage is TRBV29-1 and J usage is TRBJ1-2; perhaps TRBD1 as D (6 bases). Trimming left V 5 bases short and J 4 bases short, with 17 bases between. The CDR3 covers 14 residues. Germline loops: CDR1 SQVTM, CDR2 ANQGSEA. The CDR3 spells CSVRFGGAGYGYTF. CDR3 coding DNA: TGCAGCGTTCGTTTTGGGGGCGCTGGCTATGGCTACACCTTC.

The V and J genes are TRBV28 and TRBJ2-3, with 11 bases identical to TRBD2. Germline assignment: CDR1 MDHEN and CDR2 SYDVKM. CDR3 length: 15 amino acids. J gave up 5 bases and V 5 bases, and 6 bases lay outside the gene matches. CDR3: CASSLTSGRGDTQYF. CDR3 DNA: TGTGCCAGCAGTCTCACTAGCGGGAGAGGAGATACGCAGTATTTT. The whole variable domain, filled in from reference TRBV28 and TRBJ2-3, reads DVKVTQSSRYLVKRTGEKVFLECVQDMDHENMFWYRQDPGLGLRLIYFSYDVKMKEKGDIPEGYSVSREKKERFSLILESASTNQTSMYLCASSLTSGRGDTQYFGPGTRLTVL.

The chain has TRBV13 and TRBJ2-5, with 12 bases lining up with TRBD2. The CDR3 totals 16 residues. CDR1 and CDR2 from the germline V gene are PRHDT and FYEKMQ (reference sequence). Trimming took 3 bases from V and 4 from J; bases not matched to a gene: 6. The CDR3 nucleotides are TGTGCCAGCAGCTTCCGACTAGCGGGAGTCCCAGAGACCCAGTACTTC. It specifies CASSFRLAGVPETQYF.

This clone occurred a few times. The rearrangement uses TRBV6-1 and TRBJ2-2; D gene ambiguous. CDR1 is MNHNS, CDR2 SASEGT, per germline. The CDR3 contains 16 residues. With 4 bases removed from V and 6 bases from J, the gap between germline ends came to 18 bases. CDR3 coding DNA: TGTGCCAGCAGTGCAACTATAATTATTGATTCCGGGGAGCTGTTTTTT. It specifies CASSATIIIDSGELFF.

The chain joins TRBV6-5 to TRBJ1-2; 8 nucleotides line up with TRBD1. J was trimmed by 7 bases and V by 6 bases; bases with no gene match: 7. This CDR3 is 13 amino acids long. Germline CDR1 is MNHEY and CDR2 is SVGAGI. DNA of the CDR3: TGTGCCAGCAGACGACAGGGGCTTATTGGCTACACCTTC. Residues: CASRRQGLIGYTF.

The V call is TRBV29-1, the J call TRBJ2-2; D uncertain. The germline V gene encodes CDR1 SQVTM and CDR2 ANQGSEA. Trimming removed 7 bases from V and 5 bases from J, with 11 bases in between. The CDR3 runs 12 residues. The DNA for the CDR3 is TGCAGCGGGAGATCCAATACCGGGGAGCTGTTTTTT. It encodes CSGRSNTGELFF.

V usage is TRBV5-6 and J usage is TRBJ1-3; 7 bases align to TRBD1. The germline V gene has CDR1 SGHDT and CDR2 YYEEEE. The CDR3 consists of 16 residues. Trimming took 0 bases from V and 3 from J; bases not matched to a gene: 6. CDR3 sequence: CASSLVRGGGGNTIYF. The CDR3 DNA reads as TGTGCCAGCAGCTTGGTCCGAGGGGGCGGTGGAAACACCATATATTTT.

This clone has only a few counts. CDR3 sequence (DNA): TGTGCCAGCAGTGGGGACAGGGGTATTATAGATACGCAGTATTTT. Protein sequence: CASSGDRGIIDTQYF. The chain carries TRBV28 and TRBJ2-3, with 10 positions matching TRBD1. The germline gives CDR1 MDHEN, CDR2 SYDVKM. Unmatched junction bases numbered 7, after V lost 5 bases and J lost 5 bases. This CDR3 is 15 amino acids long. Full variable domain (missing parts from reference TRBV28 and TRBJ2-3): DVKVTQSSRYLVKRTGEKVFLECVQDMDHENMFWYRQDPGLGLRLIYFSYDVKMKEKGDIPEGYSVSREKKERFSLILESASTNQTSMYLCASSGDRGIIDTQYFGPGTRLTVL.

The chain links TRBV5-4 to TRBJ2-2; 12 nucleotides match TRBD2. CDR3 size: 17 residues. The germline V gene encodes CDR1 SGHNT and CDR2 YYREEE (reference sequence). Germline trimming cut 6 bases from V and 2 bases from J; bases unmatched to any gene: 8. CDR3 amino acids: CASTDGLAGKNTGELFF. The CDR3 coding sequence is TGTGCCAGCACCGATGGACTAGCGGGGAAAAACACCGGGGAGCTGTTTTTT.

This chain connects TRBV5-1 to TRBJ1-2, with 8 bases aligning to TRBD1. The trim removed 1 base at V and 6 bases at J, leaving 2 bases unmatched. CDR1 is SGHRS, CDR2 YFSETQ, per germline. The CDR3 extends over 13 amino acids. In nucleotides, the CDR3 is TGCGCCAGCAGCTTGATGACAGGGGATGGCTACACCTTC. As protein: CASSLMTGDGYTF.

This chain uses TRBV27 with TRBJ2-5, with TRBD2 identical over 12 bases. The ends lost 9 bases at V and 6 bases at J; junction bases unmatched: 5. CDR3 length: 13 amino acids. Per the germline V gene, CDR1 is MNHEY and CDR2 is SMNVEV (reference sequence). The CDR3 protein is CASSTSGRKTQYF. The CDR3 nucleotides read TGTGCCAGTTCGACTAGCGGGAGAAAGACCCAGTACTTC.

This clone was detected once. The genes are TRBV7-3 and TRBJ2-5; 10 nucleotides align to TRBD2. Germline V lookup: CDR1 SGHTA, CDR2 FQGTGA. The CDR3 length is 15 residues. With 3 bases clipped from V and 5 bases from J, the junction kept 6 bases outside the gene matches. The CDR3 sequence is CASSLLAGVSETQYF. The CDR3 DNA reads TGTGCCAGCAGCTTGCTAGCGGGAGTATCGGAGACCCAGTACTTC.

J is TRBJ2-1 and V is TRBV5-1; the match to TRBD2 covers 10 bases. Germline loops: CDR1 SGHRS, CDR2 YFSETQ. V lost 0 bases and J lost 0; bases outside the gene matches: 6. The CDR3 length is 18 residues. The CDR3 DNA reads TGCGCCAGCAGCTTGGATCTAGCGGGAGTAGGCTCCTACAATGAGCAGTTCTTC. Its translation: CASSLDLAGVGSYNEQFF.

V usage is TRBV7-9 and J usage is TRBJ2-5, with D maybe TRBD1 (5 bases). Germline CDR1 and CDR2: SEHNR and FQNEAQ (reference sequence). Between the trimmed V and J ends, which lost 5 bases and 1 base, there was a span of 11 bases. The CDR3 is 14 residues long. CDR3 bases: TGTGCCAGCAGCCGACAGTTACGCCAAGAGACCCAGTACTTC. Its translation: CASSRQLRQETQYF.

In this sample, this clone turned up once. The chain joins TRBV10-3 to TRBJ1-5, with a weak D call TRBD1 (6 bases). Trimming removed 5 bases at V and 5 bases at J, with 10 bases between. The CDR3 extends over 13 amino acids. CDR1 is ENHRY, CDR2 SYGVKD, per germline. The DNA of the CDR3 is TGTGCCATCAGTCCGGACAGAGATCAGCCCCAGCATTTT. Translating it yields CAISPDRDQPQHF.

The CDR3 DNA sequence: TGTGCCAGCAGCCAAGAGTCCAGCGGTATGGGGGGAGAGCAGTTCTTC. Protein product: CASSQESSGMGGEQFF. The rearrangement joins TRBV4-2 to TRBJ2-1; a weak D match, TRBD2 (6 bases). There are 16 residues in the CDR3. V was cut by 0 bases and J by 10 bases, with 19 bases left in between. Per the germline V gene, CDR1 is LGHNA and CDR2 is YNFKEQ.

V and J are TRBV28 and TRBJ1-1; D unresolved. CDR1 and CDR2 (germline): MDHEN, SYDVKM. The CDR3 consists of 15 residues. CDR3 in DNA: TGTGCAGGGCAAGGAGTCGGGGTCCTTAACACTGAAGCTTTCTTT. It yields the protein CAGQGVGVLNTEAFF.

The chain combines TRBV19 with TRBJ1-1; D unresolved. The CDR3 runs 13 residues. CDR1 and CDR2 from the germline V gene are LNHDA and SQIVND (reference sequence). V was pared by 0 bases and J by 7 bases, with 9 bases between. The chain's CDR3 is CASSIDEDIEAFF. CDR3 DNA: TGTGCCAGTAGTATAGATGAGGATATTGAAGCTTTCTTT.

The chain links TRBV5-4 to TRBJ1-1; perhaps TRBD1 as D (5 bases). Trimming took off 4 bases at V and 3 bases at J, with 7 bases between the two ends. Germline CDR1 is SGHNT and CDR2 is YYREEE (reference sequence). This CDR3 has 12 amino acids. The CDR3 region is CASSPTDTEAFF. In DNA form, the CDR3 reads TGTGCCAGCAGCCCGACAGACACTGAAGCTTTCTTT.

The V and J genes are TRBV19 and TRBJ2-7; TRBD1 matches at 8 bases. Germline loops: CDR1 LNHDA, CDR2 SQIVND (reference sequence). The junction had 10 bases not matched to a gene; V was cut back by 5 bases and J by 7 bases. This CDR3 spans 14 amino acids. The CDR3 spells CASSPLGQGGEQYF. CDR3 DNA sequence: TGTGCCAGTAGTCCACTAGGACAGGGCGGAGAGCAGTACTTC.

This chain connects TRBV5-1 to TRBJ2-1; TRBD2 matches 10 bases. This CDR3 spans 15 amino acids. The ends lost 7 bases at V and 2 bases at J; junction bases unmatched: 6. The germline V gene encodes CDR1 SGHRS and CDR2 YFSETQ. The CDR3 protein is CASHSAGGPYNEQFF. The CDR3 nucleotides are TGCGCCAGCCATTCAGCGGGAGGGCCCTACAATGAGCAGTTCTTC.

The V gene is TRBV6-1, the J gene TRBJ2-5; perhaps TRBD2 as D (6 bases). V was cut by 4 bases and J by 7 bases, with 13 bases left in between. Looked up from germline, CDR1 is MNHNS and CDR2 is SASEGT. This CDR3 contains 13 residues. Here the CDR3 reads CASSVSAGGTQYF. As DNA, the CDR3 is TGTGCCAGCAGTGTAAGCGCCGGGGGGACCCAGTACTTC.

This chain connects TRBV9 to TRBJ1-2, with 9 bases aligning to TRBD1. The CDR3 is 15 residues long. Looked up from germline, CDR1 is SGDLS and CDR2 is YYNGEE. The J segment lost 5 bases and the V segment lost 0 bases, leaving 5 bases of the junction unmatched. The CDR3 is CASSVEDRGSYGYTF. The CDR3 DNA is TGTGCCAGCAGCGTAGAGGACAGGGGATCTTATGGCTACACCTTC.

To note about this clone: Other DNA sequences in this sample translate to the same CDR3. The chain combines TRBV5-4 with TRBJ1-3; 7 nucleotides match TRBD1. The ends lost 0 bases at V and 4 bases at J; junction bases unmatched: 7. Germline lookup yields CDR1 SGHNT and CDR2 YYREEE (reference sequence). CDR3 length: 16 residues. For the CDR3, the DNA is TGTGCCAGCAGCTTGGGGGGACAGCCTTCCGGAAACACCATATATTTT. This sequence encodes CASSLGGQPSGNTIYF.

The CDR3 bases are TGTGCCAGTAGTATAGGATCTAGCGGGAACTACGAGCAGTACTTC. Its translation: CASSIGSSGNYEQYF. The chain uses TRBV19 and TRBJ2-7, with 9 bases identical to TRBD2. This CDR3 comprises 15 residues. The germline CDR1 and CDR2 sequences are LNHDA and SQIVND (reference sequence). V shed 1 base, J shed 3 bases, and the junction held 4 bases outside the gene matches.